Listed below are T cell receptor beta chains from one sample, sequenced in a study of monozygotic twins with cystic fibrosis. The assay was immunoSEQ multiplex PCR, and TCRdb's table has in-frame clones only and misses some. The repertoire holds around 26,000 clones, roughly 97% seen once, with 2.5% to 3.5% in the top ten. Sequencing input: blood. The receptors originated from a girl aged 2 to 9 with cystic fibrosis. Both conserved end residues are part of each CDR3. The D gene is left open where the match is weak. The size entry is marked missing in some rows and otherwise reads once, few, many or a size class.

once	TRBJ2-1	TRBV30	13	.	CAWTTLFGAEQFF	TGTGCCTGGACCACATTATTTGGGGCTGAGCAGTTCTTC
.	TRBJ2-6	TRBV19	14	.	CASRGSSGANVLTF	TGTGCCAGTAGAGGATCGTCTGGGGCCAACGTCCTGACTTTC
.	TRBJ1-2	TRBV6-6	15	.	CASSYGSGANYGYTF	TGTGCCAGCAGTTACGGGTCAGGGGCAAACTATGGCTACACCTTC
.	TRBJ2-5	TRBV28	14	.	CASTPTLEQETQYF	TGTGCCAGCACGCCCACTCTCGAGCAAGAGACCCAGTACTTC
once	TRBJ2-3	TRBV2	14	.	CASGFDIATDTQYF	TGTGCCAGCGGATTTGATATTGCCACAGATACGCAGTATTTT
.	TRBJ1-3	TRBV2	16	.	CASSEDGQPRLNTIYF	TGTGCCAGCAGTGAAGATGGACAGCCAAGGTTGAACACCATATATTTT
.	TRBJ1-1	TRBV30	14	.	CAWSFKAVNTEAFF	TGTGCCTGGAGTTTTAAGGCGGTGAACACTGAAGCTTTCTTT
.	TRBJ1-2	TRBV15	14	TRBD1	CATSNGQGHYGYTF	TGTGCCACCAGCAACGGACAGGGCCACTATGGCTACACCTTC
.	TRBJ2-6	TRBV7-2	18	TRBD1	CASSIKGQGNSGANVLTF	TGTGCCAGCAGCATAAAGGGACAGGGAAACTCTGGGGCCAACGTCCTGACTTTC
.	TRBJ1-5	TRBV5-1	15	TRBD1	CASSLGGQTDQPQHF	TGCGCCAGCAGCTTGGGGGGACAGACCGATCAGCCCCAGCATTTT
.	TRBJ1-1	TRBV27	13	.	CAVRRGVYTEAFF	TGTGCCGTAAGGCGTGGGGTCTACACTGAAGCTTTCTTT
.	TRBJ1-4	TRBV18	18	.	CASSPRGQGWATNEKLFF	TGTGCCAGCTCACCACGGGGCCAGGGTTGGGCAACTAATGAAAAACTGTTTTTT
.	TRBJ1-2	TRBV2	15	TRBD1	CASSSRTGKVHGYTF	TGTGCCAGCAGTTCCCGGACAGGGAAAGTGCATGGCTACACCTTC
.	TRBJ2-2	TRBV19	16	.	CASKPKHSGIPGELFF	TGTGCCAGTAAACCGAAACATTCAGGCATCCCCGGGGAGCTGTTTTTT
once	TRBJ2-3	TRBV6-4	14	TRBD2	CASSDSAGVDTQYF	TGTGCCAGCAGTGACTCCGCGGGAGTAGATACGCAGTATTTT
once	TRBJ2-1	TRBV13	19	.	CASSLRSVWEGRGANEQFF	TGTGCCAGCAGCTTACGTTCTGTATGGGAGGGCCGGGGGGCCAATGAGCAGTTCTTC
.	TRBJ1-3	TRBV30	14	.	CAWSDTGPGNTIYF	TGTGCCTGGAGTGATACAGGGCCTGGAAACACCATATATTTT
.	TRBJ2-5	TRBV28	16	TRBD2	CASSSGLAAFQETQYF	TGTGCCAGCAGTTCGGGACTAGCGGCCTTCCAAGAGACCCAGTACTTC
.	TRBJ1-5	TRBV28	15	TRBD1	CASSLGQGGNQPQHF	TGTGCCAGCAGTTTAGGACAGGGAGGCAATCAGCCCCAGCATTTT
once	TRBJ1-4	TRBV13	14	TRBD1	CASSYDRGREKLFF	TGTGCCAGCAGCTATGACAGGGGCCGCGAAAAACTGTTTTTT
.	TRBJ2-5	TRBV4-1	18	.	CASSQEPPGAYYQETQYF	TGCGCCAGCAGCCAAGAACCCCCGGGGGCCTACTATCAAGAGACCCAGTACTTC
.	TRBJ2-7	TRBV28	15	.	CASNGPGSRGGEQYF	TGTGCCAGCAACGGCCCAGGGTCCCGGGGAGGTGAGCAGTACTTC
.	TRBJ2-3	TRBV27	15	TRBD2	CASSGLAEITDTQYF	TGTGCCAGCAGTGGACTAGCGGAGATCACAGATACGCAGTATTTT
.	TRBJ2-7	TRBV28	13	.	CASSTGWAYEQYF	TGTGCCAGCAGTACAGGGTGGGCCTACGAGCAGTACTTC
.	TRBJ2-7	TRBV2	17	TRBD2	CASRRGASGIGSYEQYF	TGTGCCAGCAGGAGGGGGGCTAGCGGGATAGGGTCCTACGAGCAGTACTTC
.	TRBJ1-4	TRBV15	15	.	CATSRGSDGNEKLFF	TGTGCCACCAGCAGAGGATCAGACGGGAATGAAAAACTGTTTTTT
.	TRBJ1-2	TRBV6-1	12	.	CASSEAKDGYTF	TGTGCCAGCAGTGAAGCGAAGGACGGCTACACCTTC
.	TRBJ1-1	TRBV19	13	.	CASSSLGYTEAFF	TGTGCCAGTAGTAGTCTAGGGTACACTGAAGCTTTCTTT
.	TRBJ2-3	TRBV29-1	14	.	CSVKDRSYTDTQYF	TGCAGCGTAAAAGACAGGTCCTACACAGATACGCAGTATTTT
.	TRBJ1-2	TRBV6-5	11	.	CASQGRDGYTF	TGTGCCAGCCAGGGGAGAGATGGCTACACCTTC
.	TRBJ2-3	TRBV10-3	14	.	CAISESKSTDTQYF	TGTGCCATCAGTGAGTCGAAAAGCACAGATACGCAGTATTTT
.	TRBJ2-1	TRBV10-1	14	TRBD2	CASSDLTSAGKQFF	TGCGCCAGCAGTGACCTTACTAGCGCCGGGAAGCAGTTCTTC
.	TRBJ1-3	TRBV20-1	11	.	CSAFSGNTIYF	TGCAGTGCTTTCTCTGGAAACACCATATATTTT
.	TRBJ2-4	TRBV20-1	11	.	CSAPSVDIQYF	TGCAGTGCTCCTTCCGTGGACATTCAGTACTTC
.	TRBJ2-3	TRBV5-1	15	.	CASSLAIAITDTQYF	TGCGCCAGCAGCTTGGCGATAGCGATAACAGATACGCAGTATTTT
.	TRBJ2-2	TRBV6-6	15	.	CASSYRVGISGELFF	TGTGCCAGCAGCTATAGGGTCGGTATATCCGGGGAGCTGTTTTTT
.	TRBJ1-1	TRBV29-1	13	TRBD1	CSVVQGGTAEAFF	TGCAGCGTGGTACAGGGAGGGACAGCTGAAGCCTTCTTT
.	TRBJ2-7	TRBV5-3	16	.	CARSPSQRTYDYEQYF	TGTGCCAGAAGCCCCTCCCAACGGACATATGACTACGAGCAGTACTTC
.	TRBJ2-7	TRBV4-2	15	TRBD1	CASSQDRTGGYEQYF	TGTGCCAGCAGCCAAGATCGAACAGGGGGCTACGAGCAGTACTTC
.	TRBJ2-4	TRBV19	15	TRBD1	CASSISGGGKNIQYF	TGTGCCAGTAGTATATCAGGGGGCGGCAAAAACATTCAGTACTTC
.	TRBJ1-1	TRBV6-6	15	.	CASSGITGFSTEAFF	TGTGCCAGCAGCGGAATTACAGGTTTCAGCACTGAAGCTTTCTTT
.	TRBJ2-1	TRBV6-5	14	TRBD2	CASSPSGNFYEQFF	TGTGCCAGCAGTCCTAGCGGGAATTTTTATGAGCAGTTCTTC
.	TRBJ2-3	TRBV5-1	16	.	CASSGSGQGRTDTQYF	TGCGCCAGCAGCGGGAGTGGGCAGGGGCGCACAGATACGCAGTATTTT
.	TRBJ2-3	TRBV23-1	15	TRBD1	CASSQEEGQVDTQYF	TGCGCCAGCAGTCAAGAAGAGGGACAGGTGGATACGCAGTATTTT
.	TRBJ2-1	TRBV28	24	TRBD2	CASEGRQTSGFPGKPFYLINEQFF	TGTGCCAGCGAGGGGCGGCAGACTAGCGGCTTCCCAGGTAAACCCTTCTATCTGATTAATGAGCAGTTCTTC
.	TRBJ2-4	TRBV29-1	13	.	CSVAARAENIQYF	TGCAGCGTCGCAGCCCGGGCAGAAAACATTCAGTACTTC
.	TRBJ1-2	TRBV9	11	.	CASSGLGGYTF	TGTGCCAGCAGCGGCCTCGGCGGCTACACCTTC
.	TRBJ2-2	TRBV11-2	18	TRBD2	CASSLRRASGSWTGELFF	TGTGCCAGCAGCTTAAGGCGGGCTAGCGGGAGTTGGACCGGGGAGCTGTTTTTT
.	TRBJ2-3	TRBV10-3	14	TRBD2	CAISGGTSGRAQYF	TGTGCCATCAGTGGAGGGACTAGCGGGAGGGCGCAGTATTTT
.	TRBJ1-5	TRBV28	14	TRBD1	CASRLTGGNQPQHF	TGTGCCAGCAGGCTTACAGGGGGCAATCAGCCCCAGCATTTT
.	TRBJ1-5	TRBV5-5	15	.	CASSTLPVSNQPQHF	TGTGCCAGCAGCACCCTCCCCGTTAGCAATCAGCCCCAGCATTTT
.	TRBJ2-2	TRBV4-2	14	TRBD2	CASTAGVDTGELFF	TGTGCCAGCACGGCGGGGGTGGACACCGGGGAGCTGTTTTTT
.	TRBJ2-1	TRBV7-2	14	TRBD2	CASKIAGGPHEQFF	TGTGCCAGTAAAATAGCGGGTGGGCCTCATGAGCAGTTCTTC
.	TRBJ2-3	TRBV27	15	.	CASSPLTLSTDTQYF	TGTGCCAGCAGTCCGTTGACACTCAGCACAGATACGCAGTATTTT
.	TRBJ2-7	TRBV9	14	TRBD1	CASSLRGQNYEQYF	TGTGCCAGCAGCCTGAGGGGGCAGAACTACGAGCAGTACTTC
.	TRBJ2-7	TRBV5-8	14	.	CASSPGPYSYEQYF	TGTGCCAGCAGCCCCGGTCCCTATTCCTACGAGCAGTACTTC
.	TRBJ2-7	TRBV11-2	12	.	CASSLGEYEQYF	TGTGCCAGCAGCTTAGGGGAGTACGAGCAGTACTTC
.	TRBJ2-3	TRBV7-2	15	.	CASRRSRAGTDTQYF	TGTGCCAGCAGAAGAAGCAGAGCGGGTACAGATACGCAGTATTTT
.	TRBJ2-3	TRBV27	13	.	CASSFRSTDTQYF	TGTGCCAGCAGTTTTCGGAGCACAGATACGCAGTATTTT
.	TRBJ1-3	TRBV30	13	.	CAWSHGVGNTIYF	TGTGCCTGGAGTCACGGTGTGGGAAACACCATATATTTT